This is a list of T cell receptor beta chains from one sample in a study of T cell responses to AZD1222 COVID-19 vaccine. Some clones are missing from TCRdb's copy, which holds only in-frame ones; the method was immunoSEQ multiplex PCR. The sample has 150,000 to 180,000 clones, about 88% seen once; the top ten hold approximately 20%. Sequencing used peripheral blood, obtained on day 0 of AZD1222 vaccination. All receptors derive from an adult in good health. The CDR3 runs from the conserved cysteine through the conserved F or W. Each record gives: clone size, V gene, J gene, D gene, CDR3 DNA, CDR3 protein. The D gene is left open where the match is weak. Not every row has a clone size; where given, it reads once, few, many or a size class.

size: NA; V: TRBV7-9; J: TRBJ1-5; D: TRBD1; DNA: TGTGCCAGCAGCCCATCCCAGGGGGCACTTCAGCCCCAGCATTTT; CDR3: CASSPSQGALQPQHF
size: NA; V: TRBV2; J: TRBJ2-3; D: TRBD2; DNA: TGTGCCAGCAGCGGGGGAATGGGTAGCGGGGGCACAGATACGCAGTATTTT; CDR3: CASSGGMGSGGTDTQYF
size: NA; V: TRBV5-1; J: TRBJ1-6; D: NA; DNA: TGCGCCAGCAGCTTTTGGGTCCAGGACTACAAATCACCCCTCCACTTT; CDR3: CASSFWVQDYKSPLHF
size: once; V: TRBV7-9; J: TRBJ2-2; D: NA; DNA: TGTGCCAGCAGCGAACGAGGGGCCGGGGAGCTGTTTTTT; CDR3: CASSERGAGELFF
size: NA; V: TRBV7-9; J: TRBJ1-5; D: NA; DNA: TGTGCCAGCGGACAGAGCAGCAATCAGCCCCAGCATTTT; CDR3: CASGQSSNQPQHF
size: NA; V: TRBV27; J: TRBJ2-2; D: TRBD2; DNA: TGTGCCAGCATCTCCCCTCGGGGACTAGCGGGAGGACGGTATAACACCGGGGAGCTGTTTTTT; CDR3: CASISPRGLAGGRYNTGELFF
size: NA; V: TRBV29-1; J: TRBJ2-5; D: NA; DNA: TGCAGCGTTGACCCCGGACTCCACGAGACCCAGTACTTC; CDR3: CSVDPGLHETQYF
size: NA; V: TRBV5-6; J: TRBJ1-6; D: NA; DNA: TGTGCCAGCAGCTTGATCTGGGAACCCCTCCACTTT; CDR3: CASSLIWEPLHF
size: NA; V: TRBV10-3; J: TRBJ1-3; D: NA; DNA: TGTGCCACCCCCCCCGGCTGGCGCAAAGAACACATATATTTT; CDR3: CATPPGWRKEHIYF
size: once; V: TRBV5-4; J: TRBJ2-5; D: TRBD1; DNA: TGTGCCAGCAGCTTTTGGGACAGAATGGAGACCCAGTACTTC; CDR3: CASSFWDRMETQYF
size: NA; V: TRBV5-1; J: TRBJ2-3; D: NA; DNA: TGCGCCAGCAGCTTAAAGGACCCAACCTTAGATACGCAGTATTTT; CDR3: CASSLKDPTLDTQYF
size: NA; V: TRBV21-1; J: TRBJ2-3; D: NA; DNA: TGTGCCAGCAGCCTCACTAGCGGGAGGACTACATCAGATACGCAGTATTTT; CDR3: CASSLTSGRTTSDTQYF
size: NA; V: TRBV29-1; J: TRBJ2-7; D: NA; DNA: TGCAGCGTTGCGACAGGGGAGGGCCCAACCTACGAGCAGTACTTC; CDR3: CSVATGEGPTYEQYF
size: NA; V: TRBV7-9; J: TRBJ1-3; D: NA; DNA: TGTGCCAGCAGCCGAGCTGGAAACACCATATATTTT; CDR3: CASSRAGNTIYF
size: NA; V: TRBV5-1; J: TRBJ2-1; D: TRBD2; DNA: TGCGCCAGCCGATTAGCGGGGAACTCCTACAATGAGCAGTTCTTC; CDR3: CASRLAGNSYNEQFF
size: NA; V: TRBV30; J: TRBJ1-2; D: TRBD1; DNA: TGTGCCTGGTCAACAGGGGGAAACTATGGCTACACCTTC; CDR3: CAWSTGGNYGYTF
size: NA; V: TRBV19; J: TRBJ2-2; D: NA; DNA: TGTGCCAGTACTGACGACAGGAGGCGTCCCGGGGAGCTGTTTTTT; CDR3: CASTDDRRRPGELFF
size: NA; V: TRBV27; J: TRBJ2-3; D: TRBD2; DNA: TGTGCCAGCAGTTTCCATCGACTAGCGGGGGAAACAGATACGCAGTATTTT; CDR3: CASSFHRLAGETDTQYF
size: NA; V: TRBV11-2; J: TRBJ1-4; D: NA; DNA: TGTGCCAGCAGCTTAAGAATTTGGGGTAATGAAAAACTGTTTTTT; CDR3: CASSLRIWGNEKLFF
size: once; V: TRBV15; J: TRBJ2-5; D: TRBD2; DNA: TGTGCCACCAGCAGTGACCAGACTAGCGTGGAGACCCAGTACTTC; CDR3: CATSSDQTSVETQYF
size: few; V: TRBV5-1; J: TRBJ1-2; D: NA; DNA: TGCGCCAGCAACCCATCGGCGGGCTTTGGCTACACCTTC; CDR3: CASNPSAGFGYTF
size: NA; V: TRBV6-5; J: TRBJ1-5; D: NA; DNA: TGTGCCAGCAGTTCCCTTGGAGGGATCAATCAGCCCCAGCATTTT; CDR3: CASSSLGGINQPQHF
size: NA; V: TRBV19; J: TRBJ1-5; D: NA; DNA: TGTGCCAGTAGTATCCGTCCGGGGGGGTATAGCAATCAGCCCCAGCATTTT; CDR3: CASSIRPGGYSNQPQHF